This is a list of T cell receptor beta chains from one sample in a study of T cell responses to AZD1222 COVID-19 vaccine. Sequencing used immunoSEQ multiplex PCR; TCRdb keeps in-frame clones, though not all of them. The repertoire holds roughly 110,000 clones, with more than 70% as singletons. The sequencing here drew on peripheral blood, taken on day 0 of AZD1222 vaccination. These receptor sequences come from an adult in good health. Each CDR3 is given with its conserved first and last residue. D genes are given only for firm matches. Size is stated for part of the rows, as once, few or many counts, or as a class when the clone is expanded.

D: .
V: TRBV11-2
J: TRBJ1-6
size: .
CDR3: CASSLSEWQESSYNSPLHF
DNA: TGTGCCAGCAGCCTGTCGGAATGGCAGGAGAGCTCCTATAATTCACCCCTCCACTTT

D: .
V: TRBV7-2
J: TRBJ1-5
size: .
CDR3: CASSWLGGQPQHF
DNA: TGTGCCAGCAGCTGGCTGGGGGGTCAGCCCCAGCATTTT

D: .
V: TRBV19
J: TRBJ1-4
size: .
CDR3: CASSIEPPRRATNEKLFF
DNA: TGTGCCAGTAGTATAGAGCCCCCCCGCCGGGCAACTAATGAAAAACTGTTTTTT

D: .
V: TRBV4-2
J: TRBJ2-2
size: .
CDR3: CASSQDPTQYTGELFF
DNA: TGTGCCAGCAGCCAAGATCCCACCCAGTACACCGGGGAGCTGTTTTTT

D: .
V: TRBV28
J: TRBJ2-3
size: .
CDR3: CASSRVADTQYF
DNA: TGTGCCAGCAGTAGGGTTGCGGATACGCAGTATTTT

D: .
V: TRBV5-1
J: TRBJ2-3
size: .
CDR3: CASSSGGSTDTQYF
DNA: TGCGCCAGCAGTTCCGGGGGAAGCACAGATACGCAGTATTTT

D: .
V: TRBV29-1
J: TRBJ1-2
size: .
CDR3: CSVVDRNYGYTF
DNA: TGCAGCGTTGTTGACAGAAACTATGGCTACACCTTC

D: .
V: TRBV19
J: TRBJ1-3
size: .
CDR3: CASTDSHSGNTIYF
DNA: TGTGCCAGTACCGACAGCCATTCTGGAAACACCATATATTTT

D: TRBD1
V: TRBV2
J: TRBJ2-7
size: .
CDR3: CASSRQGSSYEQYF
DNA: TGTGCCAGCAGTCGACAGGGTAGCTCCTACGAGCAGTACTTC

D: .
V: TRBV4-1
J: TRBJ1-4
size: .
CDR3: CASSPGKGRGEKLFF
DNA: TGCGCCAGCAGCCCCGGAAAGGGAAGGGGCGAAAAACTGTTTTTT

D: .
V: TRBV29-1
J: TRBJ2-7
size: once
CDR3: CSVAGYYEQYF
DNA: TGCAGCGTTGCAGGTTACTACGAGCAGTACTTC

D: .
V: TRBV28
J: TRBJ1-5
size: .
CDR3: CASSKRQPQHF
DNA: TGTGCCAGCAGCAAACGACAGCCCCAGCATTTT

D: TRBD1
V: TRBV27
J: TRBJ1-6
size: .
CDR3: CASSSPGTGSPLHF
DNA: TGTGCCAGCTCAAGTCCCGGGACAGGTTCACCCCTCCACTTT

D: .
V: TRBV4-1
J: TRBJ1-4
size: .
CDR3: CASSQDPGTGNEKLFF
DNA: TGCGCCAGCAGCCAAGATCCGGGGACCGGCAATGAAAAACTGTTTTTT

D: TRBD2
V: TRBV28
J: TRBJ2-7
size: .
CDR3: CASSLWGTSGNYEQYF
DNA: TGTGCCAGCAGTTTATGGGGGACTAGCGGGAACTACGAGCAGTACTTC

D: TRBD1
V: TRBV27
J: TRBJ1-2
size: .
CDR3: CASSPRTGGVEGYTF
DNA: TGTGCCAGCAGTCCGAGGACAGGTGGGGTAGAAGGCTACACCTTC

D: TRBD2
V: TRBV7-9
J: TRBJ2-3
size: .
CDR3: CASSLGVAGGRTDTQYF
DNA: TGTGCCAGCAGCTTAGGGGTAGCGGGAGGCCGCACAGATACGCAGTATTTT